One sample yielded the 20 T cell receptor beta chains listed below, sequenced in a study of cytomegalovirus exposure and HLA in healthy donors. The PCR contained 60 Vbeta and 13 Jbeta primers. Libraries were prepared by immunoSEQ multiplex PCR; TCRdb keeps only in-frame clonotypes and omits some of them. The sample carries under 150,000 clones, roughly four fifths recorded once. What was sequenced was PBMCs. The receptors here all came from a male donor in good health and CMV-seropositive.

The rearrangement joins TRBV30 to TRBJ2-1; 8 positions agree with TRBD2. This CDR3 is 15 amino acids long. The V gene's germline CDR1 is GTSNPN and CDR2 SVGIG (reference sequence). The junction had 14 bases not matched to a gene; V was cut back by 7 bases and J by 6 bases. DNA of the CDR3: TGTGCCTTCCTCATGGGTAGCGGGATAACCAATGAGCAGTTCTTC. This gives the protein CAFLMGSGITNEQFF.

The chain is built from TRBV9 and TRBJ2-3; 12 bases are shared with TRBD2. Per the germline V gene, CDR1 is SGDLS and CDR2 is YYNGEE. CDR3 length: 15 amino acids. With V trimmed by 5 bases and J by 3 bases, 4 bases remained unmatched. CDR3 DNA: TGTGCCAGCAGTGAACTAGCGGGAGGAACAGATACGCAGTATTTT. It is translated as CASSELAGGTDTQYF. The entire variable domain, with the rest obtained from reference TRBV9 and TRBJ2-3, is as follows: DSGVTQTPKHLITATGQRVTLRCSPRSGDLSVYWYQQSLDQGLQFLIQYYNGEERAKGNILERFSAQQFPDLHSELNLSSLELGDSALYFCASSELAGGTDTQYFGPGTRLTVL.

The rearrangement links TRBV13 to TRBJ1-3, with a weak D call TRBD1 (5 bases). The CDR3 is 14 amino acids. Germline CDR1 is PRHDT and CDR2 is FYEKMQ (reference sequence). The ends were cut back, 5 bases at V and 2 bases at J, with 10 bases in the middle. As DNA, the CDR3 is TGTGCCAGCAGCCTAGACAGTCCTGGAAACACCATATATTTT. Its translation: CASSLDSPGNTIYF.

The chain is built from TRBV19 and TRBJ1-1, with D perhaps matching TRBD1 (6 bases). Trimming took 4 bases from V and 1 from J, leaving 13 bases between them. The CDR3 has 15 residues. Germline loops: CDR1 LNHDA, CDR2 SQIVND (reference sequence). CDR3 sequence: CASSSPGHKNTEAFF. The DNA of the CDR3 is TGTGCCAGTAGTAGTCCGGGACACAAGAACACTGAAGCTTTCTTT.

The chain combines TRBV7-9 with TRBJ2-7; D may be TRBD1 (6 bases). The ends were cut back, 5 bases at V and 3 bases at J, with 17 bases in the middle. This CDR3 is 15 amino acids long. CDR1 is SEHNR and CDR2 is FQNEAQ in the germline V gene (reference sequence). CDR3 loop: CASSPSTGTSYEQYF. The CDR3 DNA sequence: TGTGCCAGCAGCCCATCTACGGGGACAAGCTACGAGCAGTACTTC.

This chain links TRBV11-3 with TRBJ2-1; the D is unclear. Germline CDR1 SGHNT, CDR2 YENEEA. CDR3 length: 13 amino acids. V was pared by 5 bases and J by 0 bases, with 5 bases between. CDR3: CASSPGSYNEQFF. The CDR3 coding sequence is TGTGCCAGCAGCCCCGGCTCCTACAATGAGCAGTTCTTC.

The chain is built from TRBV7-9 and TRBJ1-3; 7 bases map to TRBD1. V lost 5 bases to trimming and J lost 0 bases; unmatched junction nucleotides: 10. The CDR3 length is 17 residues. Germline CDR1 is SEHNR and CDR2 is FQNEAQ (reference sequence). The CDR3 coding sequence is TGTGCCAGCAGCGATGCTTACAGGGGACACTCTGGAAACACCATATATTTT. Translating gives CASSDAYRGHSGNTIYF.

Notes on this clone: One end of the junction fails to match germline, which may point to a read error. The genes are TRBV7-2 and TRBJ2-3, with TRBD2 matching over 9 bases. Germline V gene lookup returns CDR1 SGHTA and CDR2 FQGNSA. The CDR3 length is 15 residues. CDR3 coding DNA: TGTGCCAGCAACTTAGGGGCGGGAGGGGGTGATACGCAGTATTTT. It yields the protein CASNLGAGGGDTQYF.

J is TRBJ2-1 and V is TRBV25-1, with TRBD2 identical over 11 bases. From germline, CDR1 is MGHDK and CDR2 SYGVNS. J gave up 7 bases and V 3 bases, and 5 bases lay outside the gene matches. The CDR3 extends over 15 amino acids. The CDR3 is CASSDLAGGKNEQFF. The CDR3 DNA is TGTGCCAGCAGTGACCTAGCGGGAGGCAAAAATGAGCAGTTCTTC.

This chain uses TRBV4-3 with TRBJ1-4, with a tentative D call TRBD1 (5 bases). CDR3 length equals 15 residues. Looked up from germline, CDR1 is LGHNA and CDR2 is YSLEER. The V gene lost 1 base and the J gene lost 2 bases, with 8 bases spanning the gap. CDR3 sequence: CASSQVRATNEKLFF. CDR3 DNA: TGCGCCAGCAGCCAAGTCAGGGCGACTAATGAAAAACTGTTTTTT.

This clone appeared once. This chain joins TRBV30 and TRBJ2-3, with D tentatively TRBD1 (6 bases). Germline CDR1 is GTSNPN and CDR2 is SVGIG (reference sequence). The CDR3 has 14 residues. V was shortened by 4 bases and J by 10 bases, with 21 bases between the two germline ends. The CDR3: CAWTPRGMWSAQYF. The DNA for the CDR3 is TGTGCCTGGACCCCGAGGGGGATGTGGTCGGCGCAGTATTTT.

The V gene is TRBV6-5, the J gene TRBJ1-5; 7 nucleotides align to TRBD1. The trim removed 8 bases at V and 6 bases at J, leaving 7 bases unmatched. The CDR3 consists of 13 residues. The germline V gene encodes CDR1 MNHEY and CDR2 SVGAGI. CDR3 nucleotide sequence: TGTGCCAGCCGAGTAGGGGGCGGTCAGCCCCAGCATTTT. Amino acids: CASRVGGGQPQHF.

The J gene is TRBJ2-3, the V gene TRBV27; no clear D gene. Germline loops: CDR1 MNHEY, CDR2 SMNVEV (reference sequence). The CDR3 spans 15 residues. V was pared by 0 bases and J by 2 bases, with 9 bases between. CDR3 nucleotides: TGTGCCAGCAGTTTATCGTCGGTGATCACAGATACGCAGTATTTT. As protein: CASSLSSVITDTQYF.

The CDR3 DNA sequence: TGTGCCAGCAGTGGGGGTGGGGCGGGGATTTCCTACGAGCAGTACTTC. Translated: CASSGGGAGISYEQYF. This chain uses TRBV28 with TRBJ2-5; TRBD2 is a possible D gene (6 bases). The closer fit of TRBJ2-7 to the DNA end suggests the J call may be wrong. CDR3 length equals 16 residues. Per germline, CDR1 MDHEN and CDR2 SYDVKM.

This rearrangement joins TRBV5-1 to TRBJ2-3; 10 bases match TRBD2. Germline trimming cut 4 bases from V and 5 bases from J; bases unmatched to any gene: 10. Germline CDR1 SGHRS, CDR2 YFSETQ. This CDR3 has 16 amino acids. The CDR3 nucleotides are TGCGCCAGCAGCCACGGACTAGCGGAGCCCGAAGATACGCAGTATTTT. Protein: CASSHGLAEPEDTQYF.

The chain couples TRBV28 to TRBJ2-7, with D unclear. Trimming stripped 5 bases from V and 3 bases from J, with 8 bases between. The CDR3 is made up of 12 amino acids. Germline V gives CDR1 MDHEN, CDR2 SYDVKM. CDR3: CASSPPYYEQYF. DNA of the CDR3: TGTGCCAGCAGTCCTCCCTACTACGAGCAGTACTTC.

This clone has more than one count but fewer than ten. The chain's CDR3 is CASSLGTGLAGGPNTGELFF. Written as DNA, the CDR3 is TGCGCCAGCAGCTTGGGAACTGGACTAGCGGGAGGCCCGAACACCGGGGAGCTGTTTTTT. V is TRBV5-1 and J is TRBJ2-2, with TRBD2 identical over 14 bases. This CDR3 contains 20 residues. Germline V CDR1 and CDR2: SGHRS, YFSETQ. The J segment lost 0 bases and the V segment lost 0 bases, leaving 7 bases of the junction unmatched.

The chain has TRBV4-1 and TRBJ1-1; tentatively, D is TRBD1 (5 bases). The CDR3 is 15 residues long. V was shortened by 1 base and J by 1 base, with 10 bases between the two germline ends. CDR1 and CDR2 from the germline V gene are MGHRA and YSYEKL. The CDR3 DNA follows: TGCGCCAGCAGCCAAGGGGACTTTAAGAACACTGAAGCTTTCTTT. Translating gives CASSQGDFKNTEAFF.

This clone was detected only a few times. This rearrangement joins TRBV30 to TRBJ2-6; 9 bases match TRBD1. This CDR3 has 13 amino acids. V was pared by 7 bases and J by 7 bases, with 5 bases of the junction left unmatched. The germline CDR1 and CDR2 sequences are GTSNPN and SVGIG (reference sequence). The DNA of the CDR3 is TGTGCCTCGGGACAGGGTAGCGCCAACGTCCTGACTTTC. Amino acids: CASGQGSANVLTF.

V gene TRBV6-5 combines with J gene TRBJ1-3; D is possibly TRBD1 (6 bases). Germline CDR1 and CDR2: MNHEY and SVGAGI. This CDR3 comprises 15 residues. V lost 5 bases, J lost 2 bases, and 13 bases lay in between. CDR3 nucleotide sequence: TGTGCCAGCAGTGTGTATTCAGGGGCTGGAAACACCATATATTTT. It encodes CASSVYSGAGNTIYF.